Below are 25 T cell receptor beta chains sequenced from a single sample in a study of blood T cells in healthy people across ages. Next came a second PCR, run for roughly 6 to 11 cycles, which used a sample-barcoded 5' primer along with a J-beta primer mix. One entry per CDR3 protein results from TCRdb running MiXCR on the 5' RACE reads. The table lists roughly 640,000 distinct CDR3 sequences, about 30% of them singletons. The specimen sequenced was blood. Receptors originate from a woman of 80 years or more in good health.

The chain has TRBV6-2 or TRBV6-3 and TRBJ1-2, with TRBD1 matching 8 bases. J gave up 7 bases and V 6 bases, and 10 bases lay outside the gene matches. The germline V gene has CDR1 MNHEY and CDR2 SVGEGT. The CDR3 contains 14 residues. CDR3 residues: CASSFLGQGFGYTF. The CDR3 DNA sequence: TGTGCCAGCAGCTTCCTTGGACAGGGATTTGGCTACACCTTC.

The table lists this clonotype with a few counts. The chain joins TRBV14 to TRBJ1-2, with D hard to call. The CDR3 length is 13 residues. Germline loops: CDR1 SGHDN, CDR2 FVKESK. V was clipped by 0 bases and J by 4 bases, with 6 bases between them. CDR3 sequence reads: CASSQDYLYGYTF. The CDR3 DNA follows: TGTGCCAGCAGCCAAGATTACCTCTATGGCTACACCTTC. The variable domain in full, with the rest retrieved from reference TRBV14 and TRBJ1-2, is EAGVTQFPSHSVIEKGQTVTLRCDPISGHDNLYWYRRVMGKEIKFLLHFVKESKQDESGMPNNRFLAERTGGTYSTLKVQPAELEDSGVYFCASSQDYLYGYTFGSGTRLTVV.

This chain links TRBV28 with TRBJ2-7; 7 bases are a match to TRBD2. With 5 bases clipped from V and 10 bases from J, the junction kept 23 bases outside the gene matches. CDR1 is MDHEN, CDR2 SYDVKM, per germline. CDR3 length equals 17 residues. CDR3 sequence (DNA): TGTGCCAGCAGTCCCCTTCTCGGGGGGACTATTGGAGGGTCCCAGTACTTC. It yields the protein CASSPLLGGTIGGSQYF.

Concerning this clonotype: The limits of the CDR3 on the DNA are not certain, so only TCRdb's listed CDR3 is given. J is TRBJ1-2 and V is TRBV2. CDR1 SNHLY and CDR2 FYNNEI come from the germline V gene. Both ends counted, the CDR3 spans 15 residues. The CDR3 spells CASRDARGVGYGNTF.

Comments on this clonotype: A much larger clone differs from this one at a single base, so this may be a read error. This rearrangement joins TRBV12-3 or TRBV12-4 to TRBJ2-1, with TRBD2 matching 10 bases. TRBJ2-7 explains the end of the DNA better; the J call may be wrong. This CDR3 contains 18 residues. CDR3 region: CASIEPTSGPSSYNEQYF. CDR3 in DNA: TGTGCCAGCATCGAGCCGACTAGCGGGCCTAGCTCCTACAATGAGCAGTACTTC.

The V call is TRBV11-2, the J call TRBJ2-1, with a tentative D call TRBD1 (6 bases). Gene TRBJ2-7 matches the end of the DNA better, so the J call may be wrong. CDR1 is SGHAT and CDR2 is FQNNGV in the germline V gene. The CDR3 extends over 24 amino acids. As DNA, the CDR3 is TGTGCCAGCAGCTTAGGCCAGGACTCGCGGACAGTCAGTCCATTGTCGAGCTCCTACAATGAGCAGTACTTC. Translated: CASSLGQDSRTVSPLSSSYNEQYF.

This clonotype was counted many times. The genes are TRBV5-1 and TRBJ2-3; unclear D gene. Germline V gene lookup returns CDR1 SGHRS and CDR2 YFSETQ. CDR3 length equals 15 residues. Deletions cut 6 bases from V and 2 bases from J, with 16 bases between. CDR3 protein: CASKLFESDTDTQYF. The CDR3 bases are TGCGCCAGCAAACTCTTTGAGTCCGACACAGATACGCAGTATTTT.

In its sample, this clonotype was seen many times. J is TRBJ1-2 and V is TRBV5-1; D perhaps matches TRBD1 (5 bases). The CDR3 runs 13 residues. Germline V lookup: CDR1 SGHRS, CDR2 YFSETQ. Trimming removed 4 bases at V and 6 bases at J, with 13 bases between. The CDR3 coding sequence is TGCGCCAGCAGCGGGGAAGGGGTAGATGGCTACACCTTC. This encodes CASSGEGVDGYTF.

Many counts were recorded for this clonotype. The chain carries TRBV7-2 and TRBJ1-1; the D is unclear. CDR1 is SGHTA and CDR2 is FQGNSA in the germline V gene. The CDR3 sequence is 14 residues long. The germline V and J ends were trimmed by 1 base and 0 bases, with 6 bases remaining between them. CDR3 DNA sequence: TGTGCCAGCAGCTTAGTCGCCCTGAACACTGAAGCTTTCTTT. It specifies CASSLVALNTEAFF.

V usage is TRBV28 and J usage is TRBJ2-3; 8 positions agree with TRBD2. The V gene's germline CDR1 is MDHEN and CDR2 SYDVKM. Losses at the gene ends were 6 bases for V and 4 bases for J; bases not matched to a gene: 12. The CDR3 consists of 16 residues. The CDR3 bases are TGTGCCAGCAGCCCAGCCTTAGCGGGGTTAGCAGATACGCAGTATTTT. Translated: CASSPALAGLADTQYF.

This clonotype was picked up a small number of times. This chain links TRBV7-2 with TRBJ1-6; 7 bases map to TRBD1. Germline V gene data show CDR1 as SGHTA and CDR2 as FQGNSA. The CDR3 has 15 amino acids. After removal of 5 bases from V and 7 bases from J, the junction contained 8 bases not matched to a gene. The CDR3 region has the DNA TGTGCCAGCAGCGGGGGGGCAGGGGGGAATTCACCCCTCCACTTT. This gives the protein CASSGGAGGNSPLHF. Looking up the rest from reference TRBV7-2 and TRBJ1-6 gives the full variable domain: GAGVSQSPSNKVTEKGKDVELRCDPISGHTALYWYRQSLGQGLEFLIYFQGNSAPDKSGLPSDRFSAERTGGSVSTLTIQRTQQEDSAVYLCASSGGAGGNSPLHFGNGTRLTVT.

This clonotype was seen many times. This chain joins TRBV7-2 and TRBJ2-3; tentatively, D is TRBD2 (5 bases). The CDR3 is 14 residues long. CDR1 SGHTA and CDR2 FQGNSA come from the germline V gene. Trimming stripped 5 bases from V and 3 bases from J, with 12 bases between. The CDR3 reads CASSQGSVTDTQYF. The CDR3 region has the DNA TGTGCCAGCAGCCAAGGGAGTGTGACAGATACGCAGTATTTT.

The table lists this clonotype with many counts. The J gene is TRBJ1-6, the V gene TRBV6-1; a possible D gene is TRBD1 (5 bases). V was cut by 6 bases and J by 10 bases, with 19 bases left in between. The CDR3 length is 15 residues. Germline values: CDR1 MNHNS, CDR2 SASEGT. The CDR3 nucleotides read TGTGCCAGCAGGGGGGACTCCATTTGGGCGTCACCCCTCCACTTT. It codes for CASRGDSIWASPLHF.

CDR3 sequence reads: CASSLDSSNYGYTF. In nucleotides, the CDR3 is TGTGCCAGCAGTTTGGACAGTTCCAACTATGGCTACACCTTC. The chain joins TRBV2 to TRBJ1-2; D possibly corresponds to TRBD1 (6 bases). This CDR3 has 14 residues. V lost 5 bases and J 2 bases, leaving 12 bases between the germline ends. In germline, CDR1 is SNHLY, CDR2 FYNNEI.

V usage is TRBV20-1 and J usage is TRBJ2-5, with TRBD2 matching over 15 bases. This CDR3 is 16 amino acids long. Trimming at V came to 4 bases and at J to 3 bases, leaving 6 bases not matched to a gene. Per germline, CDR1 DFQATT and CDR2 SNEGSKA (reference sequence). In DNA, the CDR3 is TGCAGTGCTACCCTATGGACTAGCGGGAGGGAAGAGACCCAGTACTTC. This gives the protein CSATLWTSGREETQYF.

The chain uses TRBV7-3 and TRBJ2-2; TRBD1 is a possible D gene (6 bases). CDR3 size: 16 residues. The germline V and J ends were trimmed by 5 bases and 6 bases, with 19 bases remaining between them. Germline CDR1 and CDR2: SGHTA and FQGTGA. CDR3 bases: TGTGCCAGCAGCCGACAGGTACCACGCCTTGCCGGGGAGCTGTTTTTT. This codes for CASSRQVPRLAGELFF.

The chain uses TRBV28 and TRBJ2-7; maybe TRBD2 (5 bases). CDR1 MDHEN and CDR2 SYDVKM come from the germline V gene. V lost 6 bases and J 8 bases, leaving 14 bases between the germline ends. This CDR3 comprises 12 residues. CDR3 in DNA: TGTGCCAGCAGCCTCGGGAAGGACCAGCAGTACTTC. Translation gives CASSLGKDQQYF.

The rearrangement uses TRBV3-1 and TRBJ1-2; no clear D gene. V was clipped by 4 bases and J by 6 bases, with 15 bases between them. The CDR3 length is 14 residues. Looked up from germline, CDR1 is LGHDT and CDR2 is YNNKEL (reference sequence). This CDR3 reads CASSPEGRVHGYTF. CDR3 DNA sequence: TGTGCCAGCAGCCCCGAAGGCCGGGTTCATGGCTACACCTTC.

This clonotype was seen a handful of times. The chain links TRBV10-3 to TRBJ1-1, with D hard to call. The CDR3 consists of 14 residues. Trimming removed 6 bases at V and 8 bases at J, with 19 bases between. The germline V gene has CDR1 ENHRY and CDR2 SYGVKD. The CDR3 bases are TGTGCCATCAGGGTAGGAGGAGCGGCGGGGGAAGCTTTCTTT. Its translation: CAIRVGGAAGEAFF.

Many counts were recorded for this clonotype. The rearrangement joins TRBV5-1 to TRBJ2-7; 9 bases align to TRBD1. Germline lookup yields CDR1 SGHRS and CDR2 YFSETQ. V lost 6 bases and J lost 7; bases outside the gene matches: 11. CDR3 size: 14 residues. CDR3 loop: CASTTGTGNLEQYF. In DNA, the CDR3 is TGCGCCAGCACCACCGGGACAGGGAATCTGGAGCAGTACTTC.

Ten or more counts support this clonotype. The chain uses TRBV20-1 and TRBJ2-1; the D gene is possibly TRBD2 (7 bases). This CDR3 is 13 amino acids long. The V gene lost 6 bases and the J gene lost 2 bases, with 11 bases spanning the gap. Germline V lookup: CDR1 DFQATT, CDR2 SNEGSKA (reference sequence). For the CDR3, the DNA is TGCAGTGCCCGGGGGGCCACCTACAATGAGCAGTTCTTC. Its protein product is CSARGATYNEQFF.

As for this clonotype: This sequence may be a read error, since a much larger clone differs from it by one base. This chain uses TRBV20-1 with TRBJ2-3, with a tentative D call TRBD2 (6 bases). This CDR3 has 13 residues. Germline loops: CDR1 DFQATT, CDR2 SNEGSKA (reference sequence). The CDR3 sequence: CGVDRDSEDTQYF. The CDR3 nucleotides read TGCGGTGTCGACCGGGACTCAGAGGATACGCAGTATTTT.

The chain is built from TRBV6-5 and TRBJ2-6; a weak D match, TRBD1 (5 bases). V lost 6 bases and J 2 bases, leaving 11 bases between the germline ends. The CDR3 has 15 residues. Germline V gene data show CDR1 as MNHEY and CDR2 as SVGAGI. CDR3 in amino acids: CASRARTTGANVLTF. The CDR3, as DNA: TGTGCCAGCAGGGCGAGGACAACTGGGGCCAACGTCCTGACTTTC.

Many counts were recorded for this clonotype. The rearrangement uses TRBV20-1 and TRBJ2-1, with D possibly called TRBD1 or TRBD2 (5 bases each). CDR1 and CDR2 (germline): DFQATT, SNEGSKA (reference sequence). V lost 5 bases, J lost 4 bases, and 15 bases lay in between. This CDR3 is 14 amino acids long. CDR3 nucleotides: TGCAGTGCTTCTACCCCGGGGCCGTACAATGAGCAGTTCTTC. Its translation is CSASTPGPYNEQFF.

This clonotype has a count of ten or more. The chain has TRBV20-1 and TRBJ1-2, with unresolved D. Germline CDR1 and CDR2: DFQATT and SNEGSKA (reference sequence). The germline V and J ends were trimmed by 8 bases and 5 bases, with 12 bases remaining between them. The CDR3 is 11 amino acids. The CDR3 region has the DNA TGCAGTCCTAAAAGGATATATGGCTACACCTTC. Its protein is CSPKRIYGYTF.